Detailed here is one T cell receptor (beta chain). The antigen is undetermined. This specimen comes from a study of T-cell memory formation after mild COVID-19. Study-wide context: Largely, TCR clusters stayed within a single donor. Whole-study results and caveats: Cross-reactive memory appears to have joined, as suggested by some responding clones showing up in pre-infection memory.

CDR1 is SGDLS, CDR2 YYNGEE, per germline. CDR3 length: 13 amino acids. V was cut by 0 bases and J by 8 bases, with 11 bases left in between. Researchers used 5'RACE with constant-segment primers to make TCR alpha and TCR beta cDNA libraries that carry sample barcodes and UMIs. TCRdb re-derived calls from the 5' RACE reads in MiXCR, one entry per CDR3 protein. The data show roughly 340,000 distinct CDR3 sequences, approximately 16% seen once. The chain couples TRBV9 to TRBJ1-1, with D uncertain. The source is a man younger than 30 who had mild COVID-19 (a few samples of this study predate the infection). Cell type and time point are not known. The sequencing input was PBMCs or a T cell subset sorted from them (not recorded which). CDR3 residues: CASSVGGRREAFF. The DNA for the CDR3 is TGTGCCAGCAGCGTAGGAGGGAGGAGAGAAGCTTTCTTT.